The table lists the clone carrying this TCR beta chain with a few counts. What it recognizes is unknown. Researchers ran the PCR with 60 Vbeta and 13 Jbeta primers. TCRdb's table, derived via immunoSEQ multiplex PCR, lists solely in-frame clones and lacks some. The sample shows about 88,000 clones, approximately 71% of them seen only once. This specimen comes from a study of cytomegalovirus exposure and HLA in healthy donors. Findings and caveats of the study: Analysis performed later showed TCR beta chains linked to HLA being more clonally expanded than equally common others.

The CDR3 spans 18 residues. V gave up 11 bases and J gave up 4 bases; unmatched junction bases: 20. CDR1 is MDHEN, CDR2 SYDVKM, per germline. This receptor was taken from a woman between 18 and 29 years old in good health and CMV-seropositive. The chain combines TRBV28 with TRBJ2-1, with 10 bases fitting TRBD2. The sequenced sample was PBMCs. This CDR3 reads CAGLEREGRISWYNEQFF. CDR3 bases: TGTGCCGGCCTTGAGCGGGAGGGCCGTATTTCTTGGTACAATGAGCAGTTCTTC.